This T cell receptor (beta chain) was sequenced during a study of shared clonotypes between healthy human individuals. Study-wide context: A couple of female and three male donors aged 18 to 49 were enrolled. Study-wide results and limits: Unshared clonotypes carried lower generation probabilities than those common to all four donors.

J was trimmed by 4 bases and V by 1 base; bases with no gene match: 6. The CDR3 sequence is 16 residues long. Germline V gene data show CDR1 as SGHAT and CDR2 as FQDESV (reference sequence). For every subset, genomic DNA was evenly distributed across several immunoSEQ plates. Profiling relied on immunoSEQ multiplex PCR, and the TCRdb table lists in-frame clones only, not all of them. The table records approximately 2.5 million clones, around nine tenths of them present only once. Note on this clone: Its specificity is unknown.

Sequences were obtained from naive CD4+ T cells sorted from blood. Noted subset: CD45RA+ positively selected. The gene calls are TRBV11-1 and TRBJ2-5, with TRBD1 identical over 10 bases. The sequence derives from a man aged 18 to 30 in good health. The DNA for the CDR3 is TGTGCCAGCAGCTTAGGGGACAGGGGCAGTAGAGAGACCCAGTACTTC. As protein: CASSLGDRGSRETQYF.